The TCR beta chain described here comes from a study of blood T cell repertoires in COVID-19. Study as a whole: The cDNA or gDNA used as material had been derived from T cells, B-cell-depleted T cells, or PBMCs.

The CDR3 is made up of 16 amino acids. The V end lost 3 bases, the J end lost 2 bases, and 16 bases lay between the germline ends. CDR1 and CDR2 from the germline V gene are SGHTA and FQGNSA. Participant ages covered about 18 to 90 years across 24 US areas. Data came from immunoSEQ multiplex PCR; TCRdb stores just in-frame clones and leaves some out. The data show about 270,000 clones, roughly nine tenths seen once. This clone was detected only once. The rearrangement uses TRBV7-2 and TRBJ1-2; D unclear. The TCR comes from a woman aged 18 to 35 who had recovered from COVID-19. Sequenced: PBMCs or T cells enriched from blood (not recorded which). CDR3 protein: CASSFQFIAVNYGYTF. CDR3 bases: TGTGCCAGCAGCTTCCAATTTATCGCAGTCAACTATGGCTACACCTTC.